The 16 T cell receptor beta chains reported below all come from one sample, sequenced in a study of cytomegalovirus exposure and HLA in healthy donors. Amplification used 60 Vbeta primers and 13 Jbeta primers. Clones were read by immunoSEQ multiplex PCR, and TCRdb kept only the in-frame ones, dropping some. The table has more than 100,000 clones, less than 85% seen once. The specimen sequenced was PBMCs. These receptors were taken from a woman aged 35 to 49 in good health and CMV-seronegative.

The chain carries TRBV4-2 and TRBJ1-6; D not certain. Between the trimmed V and J ends, which lost 0 bases and 3 bases, there was a span of 15 bases. Germline values: CDR1 LGHNA, CDR2 YNFKEQ. This CDR3 has 18 residues. The CDR3 protein is CASSQEGAGSGYNSPLHF. The CDR3 DNA follows: TGTGCCAGCAGCCAAGAAGGCGCGGGGTCGGGCTATAATTCACCCCTCCACTTT.

V usage is TRBV12-5 and J usage is TRBJ2-1, with D uncertain. The V and J ends lost 1 base and 0 bases respectively, with 4 bases between them. Germline CDR1 LGHNT, CDR2 FRNRAP. CDR3 length: 14 amino acids. The CDR3 DNA reads TGTGCTAGTGGTTTGGGGAGCTCCTACAATGAGCAGTTCTTC. This codes for CASGLGSSYNEQFF.

CDR3 coding DNA: TGTGCCATCAGTGACCCAGGGATTTCGGCTAACTATGGCTACACCTTC. Its protein is CAISDPGISANYGYTF. The chain employs TRBV10-3 and TRBJ1-2; maybe TRBD1 (5 bases). Germline V gives CDR1 ENHRY, CDR2 SYGVKD. The V gene lost 3 bases and the J gene lost 0 bases, with 14 bases spanning the gap. The CDR3 runs to 16 residues.

This clone was found a few times. The chain is built from TRBV7-2 and TRBJ1-4; no clear D gene. The CDR3 is 17 residues long. The germline V gene has CDR1 SGHTA and CDR2 FQGNSA. V lost 4 bases, J lost 0 bases, and 15 bases lay in between. The CDR3 loop is CASSSEGGSATNEKLFF. The CDR3 DNA follows: TGTGCCAGCAGCTCAGAAGGTGGCAGCGCAACTAATGAAAAACTGTTTTTT.

The gene calls are TRBV30 and TRBJ1-5; D perhaps matches TRBD1 (6 bases). CDR3 size: 13 residues. V shed 5 bases and J shed 0 bases, with 8 bases lying between them. Germline V gives CDR1 GTSNPN, CDR2 SVGIG (reference sequence). CDR3 nucleotide sequence: TGTGCCTGGGGGACATCTAGCAATCAGCCCCAGCATTTT. As protein: CAWGTSSNQPQHF.

The rearrangement joins TRBV18 to TRBJ2-3, with a weak D call TRBD2 (6 bases). Looked up from germline, CDR1 is KGHSH and CDR2 is LQKENI. With 3 bases removed from V and 4 bases from J, the gap between germline ends came to 8 bases. The CDR3 covers 13 residues. This CDR3 reads CASSPTGADTQYF. For the CDR3, the DNA is TGTGCCAGCTCACCCACGGGGGCAGATACGCAGTATTTT.

This clone is a singleton in its sample. The genes are TRBV9 and TRBJ1-3, with 8 bases aligning to TRBD1. V was clipped by 0 bases and J by 2 bases; unmatched bases: 4. The CDR3 consists of 16 residues. Germline CDR1 and CDR2: SGDLS and YYNGEE. The CDR3 DNA reads as TGTGCCAGCAGCGTAGTAGGCAGGGGGCCTGGAAACACCATATATTTT. Translated: CASSVVGRGPGNTIYF. Full variable domain (outside the CDR3, taken from reference TRBV9 and TRBJ1-3): DSGVTQTPKHLITATGQRVTLRCSPRSGDLSVYWYQQSLDQGLQFLIQYYNGEERAKGNILERFSAQQFPDLHSELNLSSLELGDSALYFCASSVVGRGPGNTIYFGEGSWLTVV.

The V gene is TRBV5-4, the J gene TRBJ2-3, with TRBD1 identical over 8 bases. CDR1 is SGHNT and CDR2 is YYREEE in the germline V gene (reference sequence). This CDR3 has 16 residues. V lost 4 bases, J lost 5 bases, and 12 bases stayed unmatched. The CDR3 sequence is CASSRPQGAGVDTQYF. CDR3 sequence (DNA): TGTGCCAGCAGCCGCCCCCAGGGGGCAGGAGTAGATACGCAGTATTTT.

This sequence joins TRBV7-9 and TRBJ2-7; perhaps TRBD2 as D (5 bases). The length of the CDR3 is 12 residues. Trimming cost V 5 bases and J 3 bases, with 8 bases left between them. CDR1 is SEHNR and CDR2 is FQNEAQ in the germline V gene (reference sequence). CDR3 DNA sequence: TGTGCCAGCAGCGACGCGGGCTACGAGCAGTACTTC. It codes for CASSDAGYEQYF.

This clone appeared a few times. This chain links TRBV4-3 with TRBJ2-7, with 8 bases matching TRBD1. V lost 4 bases and J lost 3; bases outside the gene matches: 14. This CDR3 has 17 amino acids. The germline V gene has CDR1 LGHNA and CDR2 YSLEER. CDR3 in DNA: TGCGCCAGCAGCCTCGACTACCAGGGGGCGACCAACTACGAGCAGTACTTC. Residues: CASSLDYQGATNYEQYF.

This chain uses TRBV4-3 with TRBJ1-5; D gene ambiguous. Germline V gives CDR1 LGHNA, CDR2 YSLEER. This CDR3 region has 13 residues. The germline V and J ends were trimmed by 3 bases and 5 bases, with 8 bases remaining between them. The DNA for the CDR3 is TGCGCCAGCAGCCAGGCAACAGATCAGCCCCAGCATTTT. Its translation: CASSQATDQPQHF.

The J gene is TRBJ2-1, the V gene TRBV9; TRBD2 agrees at 11 bases. CDR1 is SGDLS, CDR2 YYNGEE, per germline. The CDR3 is 15 amino acids. Trimming cost V 4 bases and J 4 bases; bases outside gene matches: 4. In DNA form, the CDR3 reads TGTGCCAGCAGCCCGGGACTAGCGGATTACAATGAGCAGTTCTTC. Residues: CASSPGLADYNEQFF. Based on the CDR3 plus reference TRBV9 and TRBJ2-1, the full variable domain is DSGVTQTPKHLITATGQRVTLRCSPRSGDLSVYWYQQSLDQGLQFLIQYYNGEERAKGNILERFSAQQFPDLHSELNLSSLELGDSALYFCASSPGLADYNEQFFGPGTRLTVL.

V gene TRBV25-1 combines with J gene TRBJ2-1, with a tentative D call TRBD2 (6 bases). CDR3 length equals 17 residues. CDR1 is MGHDK, CDR2 SYGVNS, per germline. V lost 2 bases, J lost 6 bases, and 20 bases lay in between. As DNA, the CDR3 is TGTGCCAGCAGTGAACTGGCCGGGGAGGAGATTCCCAATGAGCAGTTCTTC. This sequence encodes CASSELAGEEIPNEQFF.

The chain has TRBV5-5 and TRBJ1-6, with 10 bases matching TRBD1. This CDR3 has 17 amino acids. From germline, CDR1 is SGHKS and CDR2 YYEKEE (reference sequence). V shed 3 bases, J shed 7 bases, and the junction held 10 bases outside the gene matches. The CDR3 DNA sequence: TGTGCCAGCAGCTCTCTTAAGTCGGGACAGGGGAATTCACCCCTCCACTTT. Translating it yields CASSSLKSGQGNSPLHF.

The rearrangement joins TRBV28 to TRBJ1-2, with D tentatively TRBD1 (5 bases). CDR3 length: 12 residues. Germline values: CDR1 MDHEN, CDR2 SYDVKM. V lost 6 bases, J lost 3 bases, and 8 bases lay in between. CDR3 DNA: TGTGCCAGCAGGTCGGGGGACTATGGCTACACCTTC. As protein: CASRSGDYGYTF.

The rearrangement uses TRBV6-5 and TRBJ1-5; D is unresolved. Germline-derived CDR1 and CDR2 are MNHEY and SVGAGI. This CDR3 contains 15 residues. The V end lost 2 bases, the J end lost 2 bases, and 10 bases lay between the germline ends. The DNA of the CDR3 is TGTGCCAGCAGTTACGACCACGGGGGCAATCAGCCCCAGCATTTT. It specifies CASSYDHGGNQPQHF.